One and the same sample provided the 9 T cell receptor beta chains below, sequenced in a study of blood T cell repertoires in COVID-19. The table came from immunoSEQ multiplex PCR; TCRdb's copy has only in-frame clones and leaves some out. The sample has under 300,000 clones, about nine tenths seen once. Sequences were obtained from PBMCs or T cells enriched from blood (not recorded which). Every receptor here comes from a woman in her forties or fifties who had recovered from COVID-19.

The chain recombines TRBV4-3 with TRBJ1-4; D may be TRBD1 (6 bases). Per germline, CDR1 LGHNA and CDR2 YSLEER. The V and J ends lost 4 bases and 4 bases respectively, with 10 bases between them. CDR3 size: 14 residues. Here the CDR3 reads CASSRRTVNEKLFF. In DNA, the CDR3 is TGCGCCAGCAGCCGCCGGACAGTTAATGAAAAACTGTTTTTT.

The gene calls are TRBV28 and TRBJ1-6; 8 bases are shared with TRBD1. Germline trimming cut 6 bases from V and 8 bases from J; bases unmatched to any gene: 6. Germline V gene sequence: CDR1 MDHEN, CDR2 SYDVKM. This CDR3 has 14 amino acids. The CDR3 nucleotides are TGTGCCAGCAGCTCAGGGGGCTACGATTCACCCCTCCACTTT. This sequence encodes CASSSGGYDSPLHF.

The CDR3 here is CASSSTPPSGNTIYF. DNA of the CDR3: TGTGCCAGCAGTTCCACACCGCCCTCTGGAAACACCATATATTTT. J is TRBJ1-3 and V is TRBV28; D gene uncertain. There are 15 residues in the CDR3. The V end lost 4 bases, the J end lost 0 bases, and 10 bases lay between the germline ends. Germline lookup yields CDR1 MDHEN and CDR2 SYDVKM.

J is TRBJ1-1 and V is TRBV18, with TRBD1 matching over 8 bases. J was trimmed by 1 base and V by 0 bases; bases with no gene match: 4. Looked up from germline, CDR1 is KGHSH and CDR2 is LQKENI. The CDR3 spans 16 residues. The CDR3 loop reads CASSPPGGTGNTEAFF. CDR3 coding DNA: TGTGCCAGCTCACCACCCGGCGGGACAGGGAACACTGAAGCTTTCTTT.

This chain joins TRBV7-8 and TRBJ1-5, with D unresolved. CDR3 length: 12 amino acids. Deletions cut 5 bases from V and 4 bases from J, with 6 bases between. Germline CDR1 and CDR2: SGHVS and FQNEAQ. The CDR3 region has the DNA TGTGCCAGCAGCCCTTATAATCAGCCCCAGCATTTT. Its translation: CASSPYNQPQHF.

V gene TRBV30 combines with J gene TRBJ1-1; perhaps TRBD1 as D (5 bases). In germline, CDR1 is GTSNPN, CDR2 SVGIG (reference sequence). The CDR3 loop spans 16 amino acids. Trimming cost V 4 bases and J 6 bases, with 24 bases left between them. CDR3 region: CAWMLGGFGSVPEAFF. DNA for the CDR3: TGTGCCTGGATGTTGGGGGGGTTCGGAAGCGTTCCTGAAGCTTTCTTT.

The DNA for the CDR3 is TGTGCCAGCAGCCAAGCCGACATATCCCGTTCACCCCTCCACTTT. The encoded protein is CASSQADISRSPLHF. This sequence joins TRBV3-1 (or the pseudogene TRBV3-2) and TRBJ1-6; no firm D call. The CDR3 is made up of 15 amino acids. Trimming pared 1 base from V and 9 bases from J, leaving 13 bases between. The germline gives CDR1 LGHDT, CDR2 YNNKEL (reference sequence).

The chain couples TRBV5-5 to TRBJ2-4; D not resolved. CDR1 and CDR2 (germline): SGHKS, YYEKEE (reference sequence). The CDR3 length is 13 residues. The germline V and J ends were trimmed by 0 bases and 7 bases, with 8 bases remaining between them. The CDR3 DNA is TGTGCCAGCAGCTTGGGCAGTGCTAACATTCAGTACTTC. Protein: CASSLGSANIQYF. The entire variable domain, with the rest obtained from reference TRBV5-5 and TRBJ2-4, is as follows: DAGVTQSPTHLIKTRGQQVTLRCSPISGHKSVSWYQQVLGQGPQFIFQYYEKEERGRGNFPDRFSARQFPNYSSELNVNALLLGDSALYLCASSLGSANIQYFGAGTRLSVL.

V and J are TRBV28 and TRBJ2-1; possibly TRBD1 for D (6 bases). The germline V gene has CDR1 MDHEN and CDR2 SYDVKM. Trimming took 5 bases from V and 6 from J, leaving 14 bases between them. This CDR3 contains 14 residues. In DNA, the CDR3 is TGTGCCAGCAGTACACTACAGGGTCGCAATGAGCAGTTCTTC. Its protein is CASSTLQGRNEQFF. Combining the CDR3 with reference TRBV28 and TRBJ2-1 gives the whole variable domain DVKVTQSSRYLVKRTGEKVFLECVQDMDHENMFWYRQDPGLGLRLIYFSYDVKMKEKGDIPEGYSVSREKKERFSLILESASTNQTSMYLCASSTLQGRNEQFFGPGTRLTVL.